The 26 T cell receptor beta chains below come from one sample, sequenced in a study of molecular identifiers for immune sequencing clone quantification. TCRdb analysed the PCR reads with MiXCR anew, one entry per CDR3 protein. The data contain about 640,000 distinct CDR3 sequences, just under 20% of them singletons. The specimen was naive CD8+ T cells from blood, with Jurkat cell RNA spiked in. Subset defined: FACS-sorted CD8+CD4-CCR7+CD45RA+ naive T cells. The receptors shown here come from a human donor in good health. Some libraries in this study had Jurkat cell RNA spiked in.

In its sample, this clonotype was seen a few times. This chain joins TRBV7-2 and TRBJ2-2; D gene ambiguous. CDR1 and CDR2 from the germline V gene are SGHTA and FQGNSA. Trimming removed 0 bases at V and 1 base at J, with 9 bases between. The CDR3 length is 16 residues. The CDR3 DNA follows: TGTGCCAGCAGCTTAGCGTTGGTAGGGAACACCGGGGAGCTGTTTTTT. It yields the protein CASSLALVGNTGELFF.

The chain is built from TRBV13 and TRBJ1-2; D unresolved. This CDR3 is 13 amino acids long. V was shortened by 6 bases and J by 3 bases, with 11 bases between the two germline ends. Germline assignment: CDR1 PRHDT and CDR2 FYEKMQ (reference sequence). DNA for the CDR3: TGTGCCAGCAGGGGTGGGTCTTACTATGGCTACACCTTC. Translation gives CASRGGSYYGYTF.

This clonotype showed up many times. This rearrangement joins TRBV9 to TRBJ2-2, with D unclear. The CDR3 contains 13 residues. The V end was cut by 0 bases, the J end by 5 bases, with 5 bases between. Germline V lookup: CDR1 SGDLS, CDR2 YYNGEE. The DNA for the CDR3 is TGTGCCAGCAGCGTAGCTGGGACCGGGGAGCTGTTTTTT. It translates to CASSVAGTGELFF.

In regard to this clonotype: A much larger clone lies a single base off, so this may be a read error. The V gene is TRBV20-1, the J gene TRBJ2-5; TRBD1 is a possible D gene (6 bases). The CDR3 extends over 12 amino acids. Germline V gives CDR1 DFQATT, CDR2 SNEGSKA (reference sequence). The DNA of the CDR3 is TGCAGTGCTATGGACAGCCAAGAGGCCCAGTACTTC. It is translated as CSAMDSQEAQYF.

This clonotype came up a few times. The V and J genes are TRBV27 and TRBJ1-1, with D possibly matching TRBD1 (5 bases). The CDR3 length is 13 residues. Germline lookup yields CDR1 MNHEY and CDR2 SMNVEV (reference sequence). The V and J ends lost 4 bases and 4 bases respectively, with 10 bases between them. CDR3 protein: CASSWGVRTEAFF. DNA of the CDR3: TGTGCCAGCAGTTGGGGGGTTCGCACTGAAGCTTTCTTT.

V and J are TRBV5-8 and TRBJ2-1; weak D call: TRBD2 (6 bases). This CDR3 spans 15 amino acids. Per germline, CDR1 SGHTS and CDR2 YDEGEE. V shed 4 bases and J shed 3 bases, with 14 bases lying between them. Here the CDR3 reads CASSQGAGYYNEQFF. DNA of the CDR3: TGTGCCAGCAGCCAGGGCGCGGGATACTACAATGAGCAGTTCTTC.

This clonotype was counted many times. This chain connects TRBV20-1 to TRBJ2-7; D is unresolved. This CDR3 is 13 amino acids long. V was trimmed by 3 bases and J by 10 bases, leaving 19 bases between them. Looked up from germline, CDR1 is DFQATT and CDR2 is SNEGSKA (reference sequence). In DNA, the CDR3 is TGCAGTGCTAGGGCCACTCAGCCGGGCACTCAGTACTTC. Protein product: CSARATQPGTQYF.

The table lists this clonotype with many counts. The rearrangement uses TRBV30 and TRBJ2-5; the D gene is possibly TRBD1 (6 bases). V lost 5 bases and J lost 5, with 12 bases in between. Germline CDR1 reads GTSNPN; CDR2 reads SVGIG (reference sequence). CDR3 size: 12 residues. The CDR3 coding sequence is TGTGCCTGGTTACAGGGTCCGGAGACCCAGTACTTC. Translated: CAWLQGPETQYF.

Notes on this clonotype: This may be a read error: a much more frequent sequence differs by one nucleotide. V is TRBV7-2 and J is TRBJ1-1, with D perhaps TRBD1 (6 bases). The CDR3 spans 14 residues. The V end was cut by 4 bases, the J end by 6 bases, with 15 bases between. Germline V gives CDR1 SGHTA, CDR2 FQGNSA. The CDR3 nucleotides are TGTGCCAGCAGCTCCGGGGCAGGGGCCGCTGAAGCTTTCTTT. Its protein is CASSSGAGAAEAFF.

The chain's CDR3 is CASSFGRALYNEQFF. CDR3 DNA: TGTGCCAGCAGTTTCGGGCGGGCCCTTTACAATGAGCAGTTCTTC. The chain has TRBV28 and TRBJ2-1; D possibly corresponds to TRBD2 (5 bases). The CDR3 length is 15 residues. V shed 3 bases and J shed 4 bases, with 13 bases lying between them. Germline CDR1 is MDHEN and CDR2 is SYDVKM.

This clonotype was seen repeatedly, ten times or more. The CDR3, as DNA: TGCGCCAGCAGCTCCGGGACTGGCTCTGGAAACACCATATATTTT. This gives the protein CASSSGTGSGNTIYF. The chain couples TRBV4-3 to TRBJ1-3; maybe TRBD1 (5 bases). CDR1 is LGHNA, CDR2 YSLEER, per germline. Trimming took off 5 bases at V and 0 bases at J, with 11 bases between the two ends. This CDR3 has 15 amino acids.

Worth noting for this clonotype: Given a much more abundant clone one base away, this may be a read error. The chain joins TRBV29-1 to TRBJ1-1; D ambiguous. The CDR3 spans 12 residues. V was pared by 6 bases and J by 6 bases, with 14 bases between. The germline V gene encodes CDR1 SQVTM and CDR2 ANQGSEA. The CDR3 loop is CSVDTLNAEAFF. In nucleotides, the CDR3 is TGCAGCGTAGACACCCTTAACGCTGAAGCTTTCTTT.

For this clonotype: This may be a read error, as it is one base from a much larger clone. It is likely a read error, because the conserved phenylalanine at the end of the CDR3 is missing. The V call is TRBV7-9, the J call TRBJ2-7; D perhaps matches TRBD2 (7 bases). V shed 3 bases and J shed 7 bases, with 25 bases lying between them. The CDR3 sequence is 17 residues long. Germline V gene data show CDR1 as SEHNR and CDR2 as FQNEAQ (reference sequence). In DNA form, the CDR3 reads TGTGCCAGCAGCTTCTCGTCCAGGGTAGGGGGGGCTGGTGAGCAGTACTCC. The encoded protein is CASSFSSRVGGAGEQYS.

This clonotype has only a few counts. CDR3 sequence: CASSPTGIYQPQHF. The CDR3 DNA is TGTGCCAGCAGTCCGACAGGCATCTATCAGCCCCAGCATTTT. This rearrangement joins TRBV28 to TRBJ1-5, with TRBD1 as a possible D gene (6 bases). CDR1 is MDHEN, CDR2 SYDVKM, per germline. The V and J ends lost 5 bases and 5 bases respectively, with 13 bases between them. The CDR3 is 14 amino acids.

Many counts were recorded for this clonotype. The chain carries TRBV6-1 and TRBJ1-6; D possibly corresponds to TRBD1 (5 bases). Trimming removed 3 bases from V and 5 bases from J, with 14 bases in between. The CDR3 covers 16 residues. Germline CDR1 reads MNHNS; CDR2 reads SASEGT. The CDR3 coding sequence is TGTGCCAGCAGTGATGCGGTGAGACAGCATAATTCACCCCTCCACTTT. This gives the protein CASSDAVRQHNSPLHF.

This clonotype was seen at least ten times. V usage is TRBV7-9 and J usage is TRBJ2-5, with D perhaps matching TRBD1 or TRBD2 (5 bases each). Germline loops: CDR1 SEHNR, CDR2 FQNEAQ (reference sequence). The V and J ends lost 1 base and 5 bases respectively, with 11 bases between them. CDR3 length equals 14 residues. CDR3 sequence: CASSLVPGRETQYF. Here the CDR3 DNA reads TGTGCCAGCAGCTTAGTACCGGGGCGGGAGACCCAGTACTTC.

Points on this clonotype: Being one base from a much bigger clone, this may be a read error. The V call is TRBV4-1, the J call TRBJ2-7; 9 bases fit TRBD2. CDR1 is MGHRA and CDR2 is YSYEKL in the germline V gene. This CDR3 is built from 17 residues. CDR3: CASSQDTQLAGSYERYF. In nucleotides, the CDR3 is TGCGCCAGCAGCCAAGATACCCAGCTAGCGGGGTCCTACGAGCGGTACTTC.

For this clonotype: One base away lies a much larger clone, so this may be a sequencing read error. V usage is TRBV14 and J usage is TRBJ1-2, with 7 bases lining up with TRBD1. This CDR3 is 17 amino acids long. V lost 4 bases, J lost 4 bases, and 15 bases stayed unmatched. Germline values: CDR1 SGHDN, CDR2 FVKESK. As DNA, the CDR3 is TGTGCCAGCAGCCGAGATCTTGAGGTTGCAGGGGGCTATGGCTACACCTTC. Translated: CASSRDLEVAGGYGYTF.

There are many counts of this clonotype. The rearrangement joins TRBV20-1 to TRBJ2-7, with a tentative D call TRBD2 (6 bases). The CDR3 runs 11 residues. Trimming left V 6 bases short and J 3 bases short, with 9 bases between. Germline V gene lookup returns CDR1 DFQATT and CDR2 SNEGSKA (reference sequence). CDR3 region: CSAPGGYEQYF. DNA for the CDR3: TGCAGTGCCCCCGGGGGCTACGAGCAGTACTTC.

About this clonotype: A much larger clonotype is one base distant, so this may be a read error. The CDR3 sequence is CASSLEGGTGETQYF. In DNA, the CDR3 is TGTGCCAGCAGTTTAGAGGGGGGAACAGGAGAGACCCAGTACTTC. The rearrangement joins TRBV27 to TRBJ2-5; D is tentatively TRBD1 or TRBD2 (6 bases each). With 2 bases removed from V and 4 bases from J, the gap between germline ends came to 14 bases. The CDR3 runs to 15 residues. Germline V lookup: CDR1 MNHEY, CDR2 SMNVEV (reference sequence).

This clonotype was counted many times. CDR3: CASSHPTGSGVSDTQYF. The DNA for the CDR3 is TGCGCCAGCAGCCACCCCACCGGCAGCGGGGTTTCAGATACGCAGTATTTT. The chain couples TRBV4-1 to TRBJ2-3; 7 positions match TRBD2. The J segment lost 4 bases and the V segment lost 3 bases, leaving 13 bases of the junction unmatched. The CDR3 totals 17 residues. Germline lookup yields CDR1 MGHRA and CDR2 YSYEKL.

This clonotype was observed many times. The chain recombines TRBV29-1 with TRBJ2-1; perhaps TRBD2 as D (6 bases). Germline V gene sequence: CDR1 SQVTM, CDR2 ANQGSEA. V was cut by 3 bases and J by 3 bases, with 12 bases left in between. The CDR3 is 14 residues long. Written as DNA, the CDR3 is TGCAGCGTTGATAGCGGAATATTCTACAATGAGCAGTTCTTC. Protein product: CSVDSGIFYNEQFF.

The chain uses TRBV3-1 and TRBJ2-2; 7 bases are a match to TRBD1. CDR3 length: 16 amino acids. The J segment lost 4 bases and the V segment lost 4 bases, leaving 9 bases of the junction unmatched. The germline V gene encodes CDR1 LGHDT and CDR2 YNNKEL (reference sequence). CDR3: CASSPLGGSGTGELFF. CDR3 sequence (DNA): TGTGCCAGCAGCCCCCTAGGGGGCTCGGGCACCGGGGAGCTGTTTTTT. The full variable domain, in which reference TRBV3-1 and TRBJ2-2 provide the parts outside the CDR3, is DTAVSQTPKYLVTQMGNDKSIKCEQNLGHDTMYWYKQDSKKFLKIMFSYNNKELIINETVPNRFSPKSPDKAHLNLHINSLELGDSAVYFCASSPLGGSGTGELFFGEGSRLTVL.

Concerning this clonotype: The CDR3 does not end in the conserved phenylalanine or tryptophan, so this is likely a read error. The rearrangement links TRBV28 to TRBJ2-5; TRBD2 matches at 11 bases. This CDR3 is 14 amino acids long. In germline, CDR1 is MDHEN, CDR2 SYDVKM. Here the CDR3 reads CASSPGLAEETQYL. The CDR3 nucleotides are TGCGCCAGCAGTCCGGGACTAGCGGAAGAGACCCAGTACCTC.

Ten or more counts support this clonotype. The J gene is TRBJ2-3, the V gene TRBV11-2; D ambiguous. The CDR3 totals 12 residues. Germline assignment: CDR1 SGHAT and CDR2 FQNNGV. V was shortened by 5 bases and J by 6 bases, with 9 bases between the two germline ends. The CDR3 region is CASSPSMDTQYF. DNA of the CDR3: TGTGCCAGCAGCCCCAGCATGGATACGCAGTATTTT.

There are many counts of this clonotype. The V call is TRBV5-4, the J call TRBJ2-2, with TRBD2 identical over 7 bases. The V gene's germline CDR1 is SGHNT and CDR2 YYREEE (reference sequence). J lost 4 bases, V lost 4 bases, and 7 bases had no gene match. This CDR3 is built from 15 residues. The CDR3 region is CASSPGTKPTGELFF. CDR3 DNA sequence: TGTGCCAGCAGCCCCGGGACTAAACCCACCGGGGAGCTGTTTTTT.